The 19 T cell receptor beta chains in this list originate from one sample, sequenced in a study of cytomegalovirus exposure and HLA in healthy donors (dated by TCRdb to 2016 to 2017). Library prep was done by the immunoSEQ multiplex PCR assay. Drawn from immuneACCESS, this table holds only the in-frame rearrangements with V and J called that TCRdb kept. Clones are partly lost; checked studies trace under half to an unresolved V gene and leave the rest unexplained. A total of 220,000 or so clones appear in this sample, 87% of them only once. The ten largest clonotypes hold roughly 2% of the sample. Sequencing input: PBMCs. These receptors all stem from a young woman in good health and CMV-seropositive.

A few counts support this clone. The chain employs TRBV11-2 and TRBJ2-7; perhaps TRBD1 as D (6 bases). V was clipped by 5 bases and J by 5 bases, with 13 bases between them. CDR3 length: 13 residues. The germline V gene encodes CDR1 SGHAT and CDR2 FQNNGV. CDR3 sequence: CASSEGTIDEQYF. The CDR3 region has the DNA TGTGCCAGCAGCGAGGGGACAATAGACGAGCAGTACTTC.

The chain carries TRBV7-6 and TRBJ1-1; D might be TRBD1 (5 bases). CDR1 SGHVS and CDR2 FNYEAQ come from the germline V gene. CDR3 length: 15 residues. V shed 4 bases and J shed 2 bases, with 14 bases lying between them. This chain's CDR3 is CASSSYDSRNTEAFF. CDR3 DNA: TGTGCCAGCAGCTCCTACGACAGCAGAAACACTGAAGCTTTCTTT.

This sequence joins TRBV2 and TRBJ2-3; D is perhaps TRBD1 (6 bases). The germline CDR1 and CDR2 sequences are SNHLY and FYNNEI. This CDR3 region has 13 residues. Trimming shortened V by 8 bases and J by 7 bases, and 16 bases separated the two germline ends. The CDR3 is CASGGGGWNTQYF. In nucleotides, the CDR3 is TGTGCCAGCGGTGGTGGGGGCTGGAATACGCAGTATTTT.

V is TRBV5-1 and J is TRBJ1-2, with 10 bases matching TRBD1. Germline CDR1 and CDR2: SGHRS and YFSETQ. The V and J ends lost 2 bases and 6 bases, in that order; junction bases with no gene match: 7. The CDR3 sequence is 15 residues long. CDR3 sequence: CASSFSGTGADGYTF. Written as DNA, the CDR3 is TGCGCCAGCAGCTTTTCCGGGACAGGGGCCGATGGCTACACCTTC.

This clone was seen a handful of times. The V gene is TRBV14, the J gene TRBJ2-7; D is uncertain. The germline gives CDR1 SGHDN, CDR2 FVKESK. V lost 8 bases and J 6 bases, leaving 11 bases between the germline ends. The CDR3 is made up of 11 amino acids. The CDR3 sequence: CASALLREQYF. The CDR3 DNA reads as TGTGCCAGCGCACTGTTACGCGAGCAGTACTTC. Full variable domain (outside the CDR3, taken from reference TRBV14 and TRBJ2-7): EAGVTQFPSHSVIEKGQTVTLRCDPISGHDNLYWYRRVMGKEIKFLLHFVKESKQDESGMPNNRFLAERTGGTYSTLKVQPAELEDSGVYFCASALLREQYFGPGTRLTVT.

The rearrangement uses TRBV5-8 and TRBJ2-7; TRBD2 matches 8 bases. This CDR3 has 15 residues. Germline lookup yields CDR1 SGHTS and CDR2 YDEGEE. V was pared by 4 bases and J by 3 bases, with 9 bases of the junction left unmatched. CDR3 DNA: TGTGCCAGCAGCCTAAATAGCGGGAATGGCTACGAGCAGTACTTC. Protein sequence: CASSLNSGNGYEQYF.

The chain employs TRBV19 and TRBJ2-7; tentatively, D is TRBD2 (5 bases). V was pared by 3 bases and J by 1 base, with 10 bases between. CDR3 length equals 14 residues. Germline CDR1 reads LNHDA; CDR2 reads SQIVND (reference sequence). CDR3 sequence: CASSMLAASYEQYF. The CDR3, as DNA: TGTGCCAGTAGTATGCTAGCTGCTTCCTACGAGCAGTACTTC.

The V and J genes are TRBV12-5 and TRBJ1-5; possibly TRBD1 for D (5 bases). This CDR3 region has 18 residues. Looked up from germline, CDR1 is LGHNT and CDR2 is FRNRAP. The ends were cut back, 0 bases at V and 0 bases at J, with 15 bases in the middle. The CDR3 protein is CASGLVLGRENSNQPQHF. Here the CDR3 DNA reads TGTGCTAGTGGTTTGGTACTGGGCAGGGAAAATAGCAATCAGCCCCAGCATTTT. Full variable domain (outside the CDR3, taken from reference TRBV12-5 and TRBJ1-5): DARVTQTPRHKVTEMGQEVTMRCQPILGHNTVFWYRQTMMQGLELLAYFRNRAPLDDSGMPKDRFSAEMPDATLATLKIQPSEPRDSAVYFCASGLVLGRENSNQPQHFGDGTRLSIL.

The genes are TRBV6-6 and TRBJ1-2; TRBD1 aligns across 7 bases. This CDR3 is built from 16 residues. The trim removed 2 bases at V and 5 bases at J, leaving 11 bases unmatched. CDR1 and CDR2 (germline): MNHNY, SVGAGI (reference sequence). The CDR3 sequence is CASSYPQSGGLYGYTF. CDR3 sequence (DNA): TGTGCCAGCAGTTACCCCCAGTCAGGGGGTCTATATGGCTACACCTTC.

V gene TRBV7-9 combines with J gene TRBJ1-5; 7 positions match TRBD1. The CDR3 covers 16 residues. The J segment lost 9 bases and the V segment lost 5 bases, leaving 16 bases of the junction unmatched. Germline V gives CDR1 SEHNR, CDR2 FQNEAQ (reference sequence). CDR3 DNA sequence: TGTGCCAGCAGCCCTGGGACAGCGCCGATCCTGTGGCCCCAGCATTTT. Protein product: CASSPGTAPILWPQHF.

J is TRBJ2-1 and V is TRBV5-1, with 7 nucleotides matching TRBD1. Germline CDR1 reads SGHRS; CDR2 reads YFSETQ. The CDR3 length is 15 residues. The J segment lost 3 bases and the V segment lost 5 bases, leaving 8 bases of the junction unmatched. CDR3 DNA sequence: TGCGCCAGCAGTTTCCGGGACAGAGTCTACAATGAGCAGTTCTTC. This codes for CASSFRDRVYNEQFF. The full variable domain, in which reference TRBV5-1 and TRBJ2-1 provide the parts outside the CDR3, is KAGVTQTPRYLIKTRGQQVTLSCSPISGHRSVSWYQQTPGQGLQFLFEYFSETQRNKGNFPGRFSGRQFSNSRSEMNVSTLELGDSALYLCASSFRDRVYNEQFFGPGTRLTVL.

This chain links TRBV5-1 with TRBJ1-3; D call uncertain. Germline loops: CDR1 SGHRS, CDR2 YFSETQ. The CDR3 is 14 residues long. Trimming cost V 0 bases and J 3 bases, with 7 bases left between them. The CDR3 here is CASSLESGGNTIYF. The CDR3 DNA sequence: TGCGCCAGCAGCTTGGAGTCCGGTGGAAACACCATATATTTT.

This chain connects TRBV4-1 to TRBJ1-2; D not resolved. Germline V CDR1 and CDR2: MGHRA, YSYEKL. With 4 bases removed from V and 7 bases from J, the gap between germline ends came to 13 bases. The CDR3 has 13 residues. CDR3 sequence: CASSLSTDSGYTF. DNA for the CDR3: TGCGCCAGCAGCCTTTCCACCGATAGTGGCTACACCTTC.

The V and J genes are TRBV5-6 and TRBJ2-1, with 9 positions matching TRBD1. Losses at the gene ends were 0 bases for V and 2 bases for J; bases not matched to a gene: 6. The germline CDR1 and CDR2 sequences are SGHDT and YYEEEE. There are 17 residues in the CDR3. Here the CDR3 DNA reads TGTGCCAGCAGCTTGGGATGGACAGGGGTTACCTACAATGAGCAGTTCTTC. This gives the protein CASSLGWTGVTYNEQFF.

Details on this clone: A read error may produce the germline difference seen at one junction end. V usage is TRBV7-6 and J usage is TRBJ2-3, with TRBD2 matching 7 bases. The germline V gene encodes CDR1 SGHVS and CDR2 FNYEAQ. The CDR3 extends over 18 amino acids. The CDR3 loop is CASSSPGPSGAHTYTQYF. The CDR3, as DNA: TGTGCCAGCAGCTCACCCGGCCCTAGCGGCGCGCACACATATACGCAGTATTTT.

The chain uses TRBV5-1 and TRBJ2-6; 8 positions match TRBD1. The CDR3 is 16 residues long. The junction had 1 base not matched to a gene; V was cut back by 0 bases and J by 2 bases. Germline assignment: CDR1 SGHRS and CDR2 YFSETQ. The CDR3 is CASSLAGGAGANVLTF. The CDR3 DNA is TGCGCCAGCAGCTTGGCAGGGGGCGCTGGGGCCAACGTCCTGACTTTC.

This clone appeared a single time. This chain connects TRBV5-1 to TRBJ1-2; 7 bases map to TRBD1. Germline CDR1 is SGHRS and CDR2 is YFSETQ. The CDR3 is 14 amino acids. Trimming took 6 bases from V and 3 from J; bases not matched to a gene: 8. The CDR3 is CASKIGQGDYGYTF. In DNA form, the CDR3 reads TGCGCCAGCAAAATAGGCCAGGGGGACTATGGCTACACCTTC. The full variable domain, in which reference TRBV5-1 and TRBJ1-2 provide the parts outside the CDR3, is KAGVTQTPRYLIKTRGQQVTLSCSPISGHRSVSWYQQTPGQGLQFLFEYFSETQRNKGNFPGRFSGRQFSNSRSEMNVSTLELGDSALYLCASKIGQGDYGYTFGSGTRLTVV.

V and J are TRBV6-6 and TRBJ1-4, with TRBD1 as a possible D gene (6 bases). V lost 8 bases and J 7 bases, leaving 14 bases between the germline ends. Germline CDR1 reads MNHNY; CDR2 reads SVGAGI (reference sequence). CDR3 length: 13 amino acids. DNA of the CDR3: TGTGCCAGCGGGTACAGGGTAACTGAAAAACTGTTTTTT. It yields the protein CASGYRVTEKLFF.

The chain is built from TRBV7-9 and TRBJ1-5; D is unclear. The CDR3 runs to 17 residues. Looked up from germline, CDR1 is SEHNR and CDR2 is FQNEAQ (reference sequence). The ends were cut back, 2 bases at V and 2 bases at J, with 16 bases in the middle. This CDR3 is CASSLSAARWGNQPQHF. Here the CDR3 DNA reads TGTGCCAGCAGCTTAAGCGCGGCCCGCTGGGGCAATCAGCCCCAGCATTTT. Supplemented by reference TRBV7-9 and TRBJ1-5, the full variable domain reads DTGVSQNPRHKITKRGQNVTFRCDPISEHNRLYWYRQTLGQGPEFLTYFQNEAQLEKSRLLSDRFSAERPKGSFSTLEIQRTEQGDSAMYLCASSLSAARWGNQPQHFGDGTRLSIL.